The next 15 T cell receptor beta chains were all read from a single sample in a study of shared T cell receptors in the human thymus. Produced via immunoSEQ multiplex PCR; TCRdb's table is partial and in-frame only. The table includes hundreds of thousands of clones, approximately 89% detected once. These data were likewise used in another study, on human thymus T cells.

The sample was thymocytes. The receptors here all came from a boy less than two years old with a congenital heart defect.

The chain recombines TRBV5-1 with TRBJ2-2; D gene unclear. With 3 bases removed from V and 1 base from J, the gap between germline ends came to 7 bases. This CDR3 is built from 14 residues. The germline gives CDR1 SGHRS, CDR2 YFSETQ. The CDR3 DNA sequence: TGCGCCAGCAGCTCGAACAAGAACACCGGGGAGCTGTTTTTT. Its protein product is CASSSNKNTGELFF.

The chain carries TRBV2 and TRBJ2-1; TRBD2 aligns across 8 bases. The V and J ends lost 4 bases and 7 bases, in that order; junction bases with no gene match: 18. Germline CDR1 is SNHLY and CDR2 is FYNNEI. The CDR3 loop spans 18 amino acids. CDR3 sequence: CASSVSRSGGGRWNEQFF. Written as DNA, the CDR3 is TGTGCCAGCAGTGTATCCCGATCTGGGGGCGGGAGGTGGAATGAGCAGTTCTTC.

The chain carries TRBV5-6 and TRBJ2-3, with TRBD2 identical over 9 bases. The CDR3 covers 16 residues. With 4 bases clipped from V and 6 bases from J, the junction kept 12 bases outside the gene matches. Germline assignment: CDR1 SGHDT and CDR2 YYEEEE. The chain's CDR3 is CASSETSGTSWDTQYF. The CDR3 DNA follows: TGTGCCAGCAGCGAGACTAGCGGCACCTCATGGGATACGCAGTATTTT.

The chain carries TRBV19 and TRBJ2-1, with D possibly matching TRBD1 (6 bases). Germline V gives CDR1 LNHDA, CDR2 SQIVND (reference sequence). The CDR3 covers 13 residues. V lost 10 bases and J lost 1, with 11 bases in between. CDR3 nucleotides: TGTGCCACAGGGGACGGTTCCTACAATGAGCAGTTCTTC. Amino acid sequence: CATGDGSYNEQFF.

The chain uses TRBV9 and TRBJ1-6, with D possibly being TRBD1 (5 bases). CDR3 size: 15 residues. V was shortened by 0 bases and J by 10 bases, with 14 bases between the two germline ends. Germline V gene data show CDR1 as SGDLS and CDR2 as YYNGEE. The CDR3 DNA reads as TGTGCCAGCAGCGTAGTATGGGGCTCCAGGTCACCCCTCCACTTT. This codes for CASSVVWGSRSPLHF.

The chain couples TRBV7-8 to TRBJ2-1, with 9 bases identical to TRBD2. From germline, CDR1 is SGHVS and CDR2 FQNEAQ. With 1 base clipped from V and 6 bases from J, the junction kept 7 bases outside the gene matches. CDR3 size: 16 residues. The CDR3 reads CASSLGLADISNEQFF. The CDR3 DNA follows: TGTGCCAGCAGCTTAGGACTAGCGGACATATCCAATGAGCAGTTCTTC. Full variable domain (remainder filled in from reference TRBV7-8 and TRBJ2-1): GAGVSQSPRYKVAKRGQDVALRCDPISGHVSLFWYQQALGQGPEFLTYFQNEAQLDKSGLPSDRFFAERPEGSVSTLKIQRTQQEDSAVYLCASSLGLADISNEQFFGPGTRLTVL.

The chain links TRBV28 to TRBJ2-4; possible D gene TRBD1, 5 bases. Trimming took 3 bases from V and 0 from J, leaving 12 bases between them. Germline assignment: CDR1 MDHEN and CDR2 SYDVKM. The CDR3 sequence is 16 residues long. The CDR3 coding sequence is TGTGCCAGCAGTTTGAACAGGTTACTAGCCAAAAACATTCAGTACTTC. Its protein product is CASSLNRLLAKNIQYF.

The chain links TRBV30 to TRBJ1-2, with D tentatively TRBD1 (5 bases). Germline V lookup: CDR1 GTSNPN, CDR2 SVGIG (reference sequence). V was pared by 0 bases and J by 5 bases, with 16 bases between. The CDR3 is made up of 15 amino acids. The CDR3, as DNA: TGTGCCTGGAGTGTCTCACCAGGGCGAAAGTATGGCTACACCTTC. It yields the protein CAWSVSPGRKYGYTF. Based on the CDR3 plus reference TRBV30 and TRBJ1-2, the full variable domain is SQTIHQWPATLVQPVGSPLSLECTVEGTSNPNLYWYRQAAGRGLQLLFYSVGIGQISSEVPQNLSASRPQDRQFILSSKKLLLSDSGFYLCAWSVSPGRKYGYTFGSGTRLTVV.

The V gene is TRBV4-3, the J gene TRBJ2-3; 8 bases map to TRBD2. CDR1 LGHNA and CDR2 YSLEER come from the germline V gene. The CDR3 runs to 14 residues. V lost 3 bases to trimming and J lost 10 bases; unmatched junction nucleotides: 9. CDR3 sequence reads: CASSQDRLAGSQYF. CDR3 DNA: TGCGCCAGCAGCCAGGACCGTCTAGCGGGTTCGCAGTATTTT.

CDR3 DNA sequence: TGTGCCAGCAGCCCCGCCGGGACAGGGCCCTACAATGAGCAGTTCTTC. It translates to CASSPAGTGPYNEQFF. V is TRBV5-6 and J is TRBJ2-1, with TRBD1 matching 9 bases. The V and J ends lost 4 bases and 2 bases, in that order; junction bases with no gene match: 7. Looked up from germline, CDR1 is SGHDT and CDR2 is YYEEEE. The CDR3 spans 16 residues.

A note on this clone: Given the absence of the conserved phenylalanine or tryptophan at the CDR3 end, a read error is likely. V usage is TRBV6-5 and J usage is TRBJ2-7; D is unresolved. Per germline, CDR1 MNHEY and CDR2 SVGAGI. Trimming pared 2 bases from V and 3 bases from J, leaving 8 bases between. The CDR3 is made up of 13 amino acids. In DNA form, the CDR3 reads TGTGCCAGCAGTTACGGCCTAGGCTACGAGCAGTACCTC. This translates into CASSYGLGYEQYL.

This CDR3 is CASSLGQIGNTIYF. For the CDR3, the DNA is TGTGCCAGCAGCTTAGGGCAGATTGGAAACACCATATATTTT. The chain is built from TRBV7-9 and TRBJ1-3; no firm D call. CDR1 is SEHNR and CDR2 is FQNEAQ in the germline V gene (reference sequence). CDR3 length: 14 amino acids. The V end was cut by 1 base, the J end by 3 bases, with 7 bases between.

This chain uses TRBV18 with TRBJ2-7, with 11 nucleotides matching TRBD1. The V segment lost 3 bases and the J segment 3 bases; nucleotides outside the gene matches: 4. CDR3 length: 15 amino acids. Germline CDR1 and CDR2: KGHSH and LQKENI. In DNA, the CDR3 is TGTGCCAGCTCACCCCGGGACAGGGGGATCTACGAGCAGTACTTC. Translation: CASSPRDRGIYEQYF. Looking up the rest from reference TRBV18 and TRBJ2-7 gives the full variable domain: NAGVMQNPRHLVRRRGQEARLRCSPMKGHSHVYWYRQLPEEGLKFMVYLQKENIIDESGMPKERFSAEFPKEGPSILRIQQVVRGDSAAYFCASSPRDRGIYEQYFGPGTRLTVT.

This chain uses TRBV28 with TRBJ1-2, with 9 nucleotides matching TRBD1. The germline V gene encodes CDR1 MDHEN and CDR2 SYDVKM. The CDR3 is 13 residues long. The J segment lost 7 bases and the V segment lost 6 bases, leaving 6 bases of the junction unmatched. This CDR3 is CASSPDRGGGYTF. The CDR3, as DNA: TGTGCCAGCAGCCCTGACAGGGGGGGTGGCTACACCTTC.

There are a few counts of this clone. V usage is TRBV14 and J usage is TRBJ2-5, with D unclear. The CDR3 is 15 amino acids. Germline V CDR1 and CDR2: SGHDN, FVKESK. Trimming stripped 1 base from V and 2 bases from J, with 11 bases between. The CDR3 region is CASSQVAHHQETQYF. The CDR3 DNA follows: TGTGCCAGCAGCCAAGTGGCCCACCATCAAGAGACCCAGTACTTC.